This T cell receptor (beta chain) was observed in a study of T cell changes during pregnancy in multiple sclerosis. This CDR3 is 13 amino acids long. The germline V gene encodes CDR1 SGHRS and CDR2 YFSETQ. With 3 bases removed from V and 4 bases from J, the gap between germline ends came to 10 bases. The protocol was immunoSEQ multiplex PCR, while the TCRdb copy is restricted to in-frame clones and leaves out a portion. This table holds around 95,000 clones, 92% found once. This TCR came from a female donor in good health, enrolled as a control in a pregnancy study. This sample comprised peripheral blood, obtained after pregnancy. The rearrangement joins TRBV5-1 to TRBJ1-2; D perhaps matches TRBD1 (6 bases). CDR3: CASSSGQAYGYTF. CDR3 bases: TGCGCCAGCAGCTCGGGACAAGCCTATGGCTACACCTTC. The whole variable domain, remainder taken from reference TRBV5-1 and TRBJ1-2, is KAGVTQTPRYLIKTRGQQVTLSCSPISGHRSVSWYQQTPGQGLQFLFEYFSETQRNKGNFPGRFSGRQFSNSRSEMNVSTLELGDSALYLCASSSGQAYGYTFGSGTRLTVV.